A single T cell receptor (beta chain) is shown here with its context. This clone may be a read error of a much larger clone one base away. This sample stems from a study of blood T cell repertoires in COVID-19. Study-wide background: The samples span acute and convalescent COVID-19 from the United States, Italy and Spain.

Here immunoSEQ multiplex PCR was the method, and the copy in TCRdb shows in-frame clones only, minus some. The table shows a few hundred thousand clones, with nearly 90% occurring only once. Those enrolled in Seattle joined during active infection and were followed longitudinally afterward. V was shortened by 6 bases and J by 2 bases, with 7 bases between the two germline ends. The V gene's germline CDR1 is SEHNR and CDR2 FQNEAQ (reference sequence). The CDR3 is 12 amino acids. The chain has TRBV7-9 and TRBJ1-2, with a weak D call TRBD1 (6 bases). The sample taken for sequencing was peripheral blood. The origin of this receptor is a woman in her 30s with COVID-19, enrolled during active disease. The CDR3 DNA reads as TGTGCCAGCAGAACAGGGAACTATGGCTACACCTTC. Amino acid sequence: CASRTGNYGYTF.